This T cell receptor beta chain was identified during a study of T cells in Graves' hyperthyroidism and ophthalmopathy. Points from the study as a whole: Ophthalmopathy was predicted by the model a median of approximately 6 months ahead of onset.

Under 3 months was the duration of disease in ophthalmopathy patients, who also had a Clinical Activity Score of at least 3 and a NOSPECS grade of at least 4. The diagnoses drew upon clinical symptoms, serum thyroxine and TRAb, thyroid ultrasound and orbital computed tomography. This CDR3 region has 16 residues. V lost 4 bases, J lost 2 bases, and 9 bases stayed unmatched. The germline CDR1 and CDR2 sequences are SGHRS and YFSETQ. This clonotype was found a few times. Its antigen is not identified. Researchers took RNA transcripts and amplified the TCR beta CDR3 regions from them. The HTBI primer set drove a first-round RT-PCR of the TCR CDR3. One entry per CDR3 protein, called by TCRdb with MiXCR from the multiplex PCR reads. This table holds about 260,000 distinct CDR3 sequences, over 20% found once.

This TCR came from a man younger than 40 with Graves' ophthalmopathy. The sequencing input was blood. The chain carries TRBV5-1 and TRBJ2-5, with 9 positions matching TRBD1. The DNA for the CDR3 is TGCGCCAGCAGCCCCGGGACAGGGCGGCTTCAAGAGACCCAGTACTTC. It yields the protein CASSPGTGRLQETQYF.